Listed here is a single T cell receptor (beta chain). Its antigen specificity is not known. No quality values exist for individual bases; no much larger clone is one base distant. The donors were included in the validation cohort of 100 to 150 subjects, a group kept apart from the roughly 690-subject first cohort. The library relied on the immunoSEQ multiplex PCR assay. Per the source publication's procedure: To diagnose cytomegalovirus status from the catalog of TCR beta chain sequences, a statistical classification framework was built. In its TCRdb copy, this immuneACCESS table keeps in-frame sequences only and misses some clones. Where compared with another copy, unresolved V genes explain less than half of these, and the others have no known cause. For V, J and clone size, that table is used; D and trimming come from the DNA. This sample is represented by around 150,000 clones; more than 70% of them were singletons. 10% to 13% of the sample goes to the ten largest clones.

This entry is derived from a study of cytomegalovirus exposure and HLA in healthy donors (dated by TCRdb to 2016 to 2017). Study-wide context: A later analysis indicated that the 130 or so validation repertoires were generated on the platform also employed for the 700 or so repertoires of the first cohort. The study was designed to test whether signatures of past pathogen exposure could be identified by cataloging public T cell receptors. A separate validation cohort of about 110 different subjects was used in addition to the roughly 670-subject first cohort. To predict cytomegalovirus infection status, the study brought together high-throughput TCR immunosequencing, statistical association of individual TCRs with disease status, and machine learning.

What the study reported, not specific to this receptor: The study gave a list of 150 to 200 TCR beta chains associated with cytomegalovirus. In both the original and validation cohorts, the classifier was reported to diagnose cytomegalovirus status with high specificity and sensitivity. In vitro tests confirmed that three of the cytomegalovirus-associated TCR beta chains recognize cytomegalovirus antigens. Of the cluster scores, roughly 95% were above 0 in a later analysis, which found that TCRs clustered in the first cohort also tended to co-occur in the 120 validation repertoires. The authors suggested that the approach could potentially be generalized to other disease states and immunological phenotypes. Most TCR sequences were observed very rarely across donors, whereas some public TCRs were present in many individuals. A later analysis had no HLA typing for the validation cohort, so co-occurrence there was scored across all 130 or so repertoires.

The germline V gene specifies MGHRA as CDR1 and YSYEKL as CDR2. A distance of 6 bases separates the germline ends of V and J, which lose 0 bases and 6 bases respectively. Reading from cysteine to phenylalanine, the CDR3 counts 12 amino acids. Kept here is only the CDR3 DNA, which spans 36 bases and is read in frame from base 1. This receptor was identified in a man under 40 in good health and CMV-seropositive. The sequencing input was PBMCs. The chain uses TRBV4-1 and TRBJ2-7, with an unclear D gene assignment. The CDR3 in this case is CASSQDPVEQYF. In nucleotide form, the sequence is TGCGCCAGCAGCCAAGATCCCGTCGAGCAGTACTTC.